The 22 T cell receptor beta chains below all came from one sample that was sequenced in a study of Graves' ophthalmopathy and Graves' hyperthyroidism. The authors amplified TCR beta CDR3 regions, and they did so from RNA transcripts for repertoire sequencing. HTBI-primed RT-PCR formed the first round, and a multiplex PCR formed the second. TCRdb itself ran the multiplex PCR reads through MiXCR, one entry per CDR3 protein. The sample has roughly 500,000 distinct CDR3 sequences, roughly an eighth seen once. The specimen sequenced was blood. These receptors were collected from a woman under 40 with Graves' ophthalmopathy.

About this clonotype itself: This may stem from a read error, because a much larger clone lies one nucleotide away. This chain connects TRBV27 to TRBJ2-4, with D uncertain. The end of the DNA aligns better with TRBJ2-1, so the J call may be wrong. The CDR3 runs to 12 residues. Germline assignment: CDR1 MNHEY and CDR2 SMNVEV (reference sequence). The CDR3 loop is CASSEAYPAQFF. For the CDR3, the DNA is TGTGCCAGCAGTGAAGCGTACCCAGCTCAGTTCTTC.

The chain links TRBV15 to TRBJ2-7, with a possible D match to TRBD1 (6 bases). Trimming removed 6 bases from V and 0 bases from J, with 15 bases in between. Germline V gene lookup returns CDR1 LNHNV and CDR2 YYDKDF (reference sequence). The CDR3 is 15 amino acids. The CDR3, as DNA: TGTGCCACCAGGGCAGGGGCGCTTCCCTCCTACGAGCAGTACTTC. It specifies CATRAGALPSYEQYF.

This clonotype was seen many times. The chain links TRBV19 to TRBJ1-1, with a possible D match to TRBD1 (5 bases). The CDR3 consists of 16 residues. Germline V lookup: CDR1 LNHDA, CDR2 SQIVND (reference sequence). Between the trimmed V and J ends, which lost 5 bases and 0 bases, there was a span of 16 bases. The CDR3 loop is CASSAPSTGVNTEAFF. The CDR3, as DNA: TGTGCCAGTAGTGCCCCCTCGACGGGGGTGAACACTGAAGCTTTCTTT.

Ten or more counts support this clonotype. This rearrangement joins TRBV27 to TRBJ2-6; D not certain. V dropped 7 bases and J dropped 0 bases, with 7 bases sitting between them. This CDR3 spans 14 amino acids. Germline V gene lookup returns CDR1 MNHEY and CDR2 SMNVEV (reference sequence). CDR3 in amino acids: CASKRHSGANVLTF. In nucleotides, the CDR3 is TGTGCCAGCAAACGGCACTCTGGGGCCAACGTCCTGACTTTC.

This clonotype was picked up many times. The rearrangement links TRBV29-1 to TRBJ2-7; 7 bases match TRBD1. The CDR3 consists of 14 residues. The V gene end was trimmed by 2 bases and the J gene end by 3 bases; junction bases not matched to a gene: 7. In germline, CDR1 is SQVTM, CDR2 ANQGSEA. The DNA for the CDR3 is TGCAGCGTTGAATCGACAGGGCTACTCTACGAGCAGTACTTC. It is translated as CSVESTGLLYEQYF.

This clonotype came up a few times. CDR3 sequence (DNA): TGTGCCAGCAGTTTTGGACTACGAGGGCCTGAAGCTTTCTTT. Residues: CASSFGLRGPEAFF. The chain couples TRBV12-3 or TRBV12-4 to TRBJ1-1; no definite D call. CDR3 size: 14 residues. Trimming pared 3 bases from V and 6 bases from J, leaving 14 bases between.

This clonotype appeared many times. The chain employs TRBV12-3 or TRBV12-4 and TRBJ2-2; TRBD2 agrees at 7 bases. V lost 3 bases and J lost 4; bases outside the gene matches: 5. The length of the CDR3 is 15 residues. CDR3 in amino acids: CASSFGGRGTGELFF. The CDR3, as DNA: TGTGCCAGCAGTTTTGGCGGGAGAGGCACCGGGGAGCTGTTTTTT.

This clonotype was counted a few times. This chain uses TRBV6-5 with TRBJ2-5, with TRBD1 as a possible D gene (6 bases). The CDR3 covers 16 residues. Trimming removed 2 bases at V and 1 base at J, with 14 bases between. Germline-derived CDR1 and CDR2 are MNHEY and SVGAGI. CDR3 amino acids: CASSYVPGQSQETQYF. CDR3 sequence (DNA): TGTGCCAGCAGTTACGTCCCGGGACAAAGCCAAGAGACCCAGTACTTC.

The sample holds many counts of this clonotype. The chain carries TRBV12-3 or TRBV12-4 and TRBJ2-7; D not resolved. V gave up 3 bases and J gave up 2 bases, with 11 bases separating them. This CDR3 region has 14 residues. The CDR3 nucleotides are TGTGCCAGCAGTTTTTGGGGTACCCCCTACGAGCAGTACTTC. This gives the protein CASSFWGTPYEQYF.

This clonotype showed up many times. The chain employs TRBV7-3 and TRBJ1-5, with D unclear. V gave up 4 bases and J gave up 0 bases, with 10 bases separating them. CDR1 is SGHTA, CDR2 FQGTGA, per germline. The CDR3 is 15 amino acids. The CDR3 DNA follows: TGTGCCAGCAGCTCAAGCCCGTATAGCAATCAGCCCCAGCATTTT. Translating gives CASSSSPYSNQPQHF.

Many counts were recorded for this clonotype. The J gene is TRBJ1-1, the V gene TRBV6-5; a possible D gene is TRBD1 (5 bases). Germline assignment: CDR1 MNHEY and CDR2 SVGAGI. V lost 5 bases and J 4 bases, leaving 11 bases between the germline ends. This CDR3 region has 13 residues. In nucleotides, the CDR3 is TGTGCCAGCAGTGACTGGAGGGGCACTGAAGCTTTCTTT. Amino acids: CASSDWRGTEAFF.

This clonotype was detected only a few times. J is TRBJ1-2 and V is TRBV19; possible D gene TRBD1, 6 bases. V lost 2 bases and J lost 6, with 19 bases in between. CDR1 and CDR2 (germline): LNHDA, SQIVND (reference sequence). CDR3 size: 16 residues. The CDR3 nucleotides read TGTGCCAGTAGTATATGGGGACACCGTTCATCCGATGGCTACACCTTC. This codes for CASSIWGHRSSDGYTF.

This clonotype was seen many times. The J gene is TRBJ1-2, the V gene TRBV6-5; D unresolved. The germline CDR1 and CDR2 sequences are MNHEY and SVGAGI. V was clipped by 2 bases and J by 8 bases, with 18 bases between them. This CDR3 comprises 15 residues. The CDR3 protein is CASSYNINAMEGYTF. CDR3 nucleotides: TGTGCCAGCAGTTACAATATTAACGCAATGGAGGGCTACACCTTC.

This clonotype was observed at least ten times. V gene TRBV20-1 combines with J gene TRBJ1-2, with D unclear. This CDR3 region has 11 residues. V was shortened by 6 bases and J by 7 bases, with 12 bases between the two germline ends. Germline V gene lookup returns CDR1 DFQATT and CDR2 SNEGSKA (reference sequence). CDR3 coding DNA: TGCAGTGCCCCGACTGGTCTTGGCTACACCTTC. Translating gives CSAPTGLGYTF.

This clonotype was counted many times. V and J are TRBV28 and TRBJ2-7; TRBD1 matches 9 bases. Trimming cost V 7 bases and J 3 bases; bases outside gene matches: 4. The CDR3 loop spans 13 amino acids. Germline CDR1 MDHEN, CDR2 SYDVKM. CDR3 DNA sequence: TGTGCCAGCACCCCGGGACAGGGCTACGAGCAGTACTTC. This translates into CASTPGQGYEQYF.

The table lists this clonotype with many counts. The genes are TRBV5-5 and TRBJ1-2; a weak D match, TRBD1 (6 bases). The V end was cut by 6 bases, the J end by 3 bases, with 18 bases between. This CDR3 is built from 15 residues. Germline V gene data show CDR1 as SGHKS and CDR2 as YYEKEE (reference sequence). For the CDR3, the DNA is TGTGCCAGCACCGTACTGCCGGGACACGACTATGGCTACACCTTC. The encoded protein is CASTVLPGHDYGYTF.

This clonotype was counted ten times or more. The chain uses TRBV7-9 and TRBJ2-5, with a tentative D call TRBD2 (5 bases). There are 15 residues in the CDR3. Germline loops: CDR1 SEHNR, CDR2 FQNEAQ (reference sequence). The V gene lost 8 bases and the J gene lost 2 bases, with 18 bases spanning the gap. The DNA of the CDR3 is TGTGCCAGCGGACCTCAGAGCGGTACACAAGAGACCCAGTACTTC. Encoded protein: CASGPQSGTQETQYF.

The chain joins TRBV6-1 to TRBJ2-2; D is possibly TRBD2 (5 bases). V dropped 6 bases and J dropped 3 bases, with 17 bases sitting between them. This CDR3 spans 16 amino acids. CDR1 MNHNS and CDR2 SASEGT come from the germline V gene. For the CDR3, the DNA is TGTGCCAGCAGCCCGCTAGGTTCCGGGGACACCGGGGAGCTGTTTTTT. The encoded protein is CASSPLGSGDTGELFF.

This clonotype was counted a few times. The genes are TRBV5-5 and TRBJ2-7; either TRBD1 or TRBD2 may fit D (5 bases each). The CDR3 length is 13 residues. Per the germline V gene, CDR1 is SGHKS and CDR2 is YYEKEE (reference sequence). V lost 0 bases to trimming and J lost 3 bases, with 7 bases between them. In DNA, the CDR3 is TGTGCCAGCAGCTTGGGGGACCACTACGAGCAGTACTTC. It specifies CASSLGDHYEQYF.

As regards this clonotype: A much larger clone lies a single base off, so this may be a read error. The V and J genes are TRBV2 and TRBJ1-1; possible D gene TRBD1, 6 bases. Looked up from germline, CDR1 is SNHLY and CDR2 is FYNNEI. This CDR3 spans 14 amino acids. CDR3 sequence: CASINRDTNTEACF. Written as DNA, the CDR3 is TGTGCCAGCATCAACAGGGATACGAACACTGAAGCTTGCTTT.

The table lists this clonotype with many counts. The chain has TRBV27 and TRBJ2-7; D assignment may be TRBD1 or TRBD2 (5 bases each). Trimming shortened V by 2 bases and J by 5 bases, and 13 bases separated the two germline ends. Germline-derived CDR1 and CDR2 are MNHEY and SMNVEV (reference sequence). The CDR3 sequence is 14 residues long. CDR3: CASSLRQGVHEQYF. The CDR3 coding sequence is TGTGCCAGCAGTTTAAGGCAGGGAGTCCACGAGCAGTACTTC.

This clonotype was recorded many times. This chain connects TRBV5-1 to TRBJ1-2; D may be TRBD1 (6 bases). The CDR3 is made up of 14 amino acids. V lost 8 bases and J lost 3, with 17 bases in between. Germline V gene lookup returns CDR1 SGHRS and CDR2 YFSETQ. CDR3 in DNA: TGCGCCAGTAGAACGACAGGAGGTTACTATGGCTACACCTTC. Protein: CASRTTGGYYGYTF. The variable domain in full, completed from reference TRBV5-1 and TRBJ1-2, reads KAGVTQTPRYLIKTRGQQVTLSCSPISGHRSVSWYQQTPGQGLQFLFEYFSETQRNKGNFPGRFSGRQFSNSRSEMNVSTLELGDSALYLCASRTTGGYYGYTFGSGTRLTVV.